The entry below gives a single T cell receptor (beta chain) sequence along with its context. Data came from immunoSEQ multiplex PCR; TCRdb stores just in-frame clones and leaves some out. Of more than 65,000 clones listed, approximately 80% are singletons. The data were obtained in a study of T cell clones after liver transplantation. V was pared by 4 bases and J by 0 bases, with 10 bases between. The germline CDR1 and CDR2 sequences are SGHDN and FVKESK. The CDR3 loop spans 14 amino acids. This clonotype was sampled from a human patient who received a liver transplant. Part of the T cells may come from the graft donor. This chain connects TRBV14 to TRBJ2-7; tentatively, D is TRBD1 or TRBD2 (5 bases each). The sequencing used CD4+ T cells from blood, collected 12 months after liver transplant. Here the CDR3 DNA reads TGTGCCAGCAGCCTTGGGGGTAGCTCCTACGAGCAGTACTTC. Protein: CASSLGGSSYEQYF.